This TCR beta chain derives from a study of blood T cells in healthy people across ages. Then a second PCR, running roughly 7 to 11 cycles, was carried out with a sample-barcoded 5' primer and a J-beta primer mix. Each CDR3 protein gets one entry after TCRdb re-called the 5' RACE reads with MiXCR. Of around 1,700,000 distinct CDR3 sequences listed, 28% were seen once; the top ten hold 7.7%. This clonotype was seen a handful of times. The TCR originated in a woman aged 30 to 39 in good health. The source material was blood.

For the CDR3, the DNA is TGTGCCAGCAGCCTTACCTCGGTAGCGGGGCGCGGTGTTGAAAAACTGTTTTTT. Encoded protein: CASSLTSVAGRGVEKLFF. V usage is TRBV27 and J usage is TRBJ1-4; the D gene is possibly TRBD1 (5 bases). CDR1 is MNHEY and CDR2 is SMNVEV in the germline V gene (reference sequence). The CDR3 is made up of 18 amino acids. The V end was cut by 6 bases, the J end by 7 bases, with 27 bases between.